This T cell receptor (beta chain) is drawn from a study of T cells in Graves' hyperthyroidism and ophthalmopathy. Study-wide context: Peripheral blood was drawn at first diagnosis, prior to all treatment. Study-wide results and limits: Most thyroid clonotypes expanded above 0.001 appeared in blood too.

Turning to this clonotype: Its matching antigen is unknown.

Authors of the study amplified TCR beta CDR3 regions from RNA transcripts. The HTBI primer set was used in a first-round RT-PCR of the TCR CDR3. Each CDR3 protein is one row after TCRdb ran MiXCR on the multiplex PCR reads. The sample lists around 440,000 distinct CDR3 sequences, roughly 14% occurring once. Germline V lookup: CDR1 SGHRS, CDR2 YFSETQ. Trimming removed 2 bases from V and 12 bases from J, with 12 bases in between. The CDR3 length is 12 residues. Hyperthyroidism was newly diagnosed in patients aged 18 to 65 (duration under 2 months). Fresh peripheral blood, less than 11 ml of it, supplied the PBMCs.

This TCR was recovered from a young woman with Graves' hyperthyroidism. The chain has TRBV5-1 and TRBJ2-1, with D maybe TRBD2 (5 bases). Sample: blood. The CDR3 DNA is TGCGCCAGCAGCTTAAATTCAGAGGGGCAGTTCTTC. Its protein product is CASSLNSEGQFF.